This TCR beta chain was captured by sequencing in a study of blood T cell repertoires in COVID-19. This clone has only a few counts. Other DNA sequences in this sample translate to the same CDR3. J lost 5 bases, V lost 3 bases, and 8 bases had no gene match. Per the germline V gene, CDR1 is SGHRS and CDR2 is YFSETQ. The CDR3 sequence is 15 residues long. In the study's own analysis: Scientists estimated how many nucleated cells there were by amplifying reference gene primers. Profiled with immunoSEQ multiplex PCR; TCRdb holds only in-frame clones, not every one. The V and J calls and clone size come from that table; D and trimming were worked out from the DNA. The data contain about 400,000 clones, approximately 91% of them singletons.

The sequence derives from a woman aged 40 to 49 with acute COVID-19. The sequencing sample was made of PBMCs or T cells enriched from blood (not recorded which). The chain employs TRBV5-1 and TRBJ2-5; 9 nucleotides match TRBD1. The CDR3 region has the DNA TGCGCCAGCAGCTGGGGACAGGGTGGTCAGGAGACCCAGTACTTC. This translates into CASSWGQGGQETQYF.